This entry features one T cell receptor (beta chain) sequence. The antigen this receptor binds is unknown. No qualities accompany the bases; no much larger clone lies one base away. This sample is drawn from a study of shared clonotypes between healthy human individuals (dated by TCRdb to the early 2020s). In terms of the full investigation: A few men and two women, aged 18 to 49 years, made up the cohort. For each donor, three plates each were used for CD4 naive and CD4 memory, two plates were used for CD8 naive, and one plate was used for CD8 memory. Blood TCR repertoires of roughly five healthy adults were deeply sequenced to estimate repertoire size and the extent of clonotype sharing between individuals. Different laboratories and diverse techniques were used to prepare libraries and sequence TCR repertoires, to increase sequencing depth and limit assay-specific biases. Between about 0.94 and 8.9 billion PBMCs per donor were obtained by leukapheresis. General findings and caveats noted by the study authors: Higher generation probabilities were observed for clonotypes shared by all four sorted-subset donors than for non-shared clonotypes. Rarefaction of sorted-subset datasets indicated incomplete sequencing despite the large sequencing depth. Naive subsets generally had larger estimated clonotype richness than memory subsets did. Across a few donors, around 5.4% of naive CD4, 3% to 3.5% of naive CD8, about 2% of memory CD4, and 0.4% to 0.45% of memory CD8 clonotypes were shared. Pairwise subsampling indicated that sequencing depth was expected to affect the degree of clonotype sharing among donors. Because the study included only a small number of donors, the genetic and exposure-history diversity represented was limited. Sampling was restricted to blood, and TCR repertoires in tissue are likely to differ from TCR repertoires in blood.

TCR CDR3 regions were amplified from genomic DNA by multiplex PCR using the deep immunoSEQ assay. For each cell subset, the extracted genomic DNA was distributed evenly across all wells of several immunoSEQ 96-well plates, and each plate served as one replicate. For sorted subsets, approximately 0.2 ug of genomic DNA, equivalent to roughly 30,000 T cell genomes, went into each replicate PCR. The purified libraries were quantified using a Qubit 3.0 fluorometer, sized with a Bioanalyzer 2100, and then quantified again using the KAPA Library Quantification kit. Each immunoSEQ 96-well plate was sequenced on its own single-read 150-cycle Illumina NextSeq 550 flow cell. The published analysis was carried out like this. Because the immunoSEQ output included only junctional sequences and no quality scores, the filtering could not be the same as the filtering used for full-length reads. To assign V/J genes and CDR3, sequences were annotated against IMGT germline references using PyIR, a Python wrapper for IgBLAST v1.9. Any read was removed if the V/J assignment was weak (E-value above 1e-6), the CDR3 was missing, or the read contained stop codons, out-of-frame junctions, or ambiguous translated residues. V3J clonotypes were defined by identical inferred V gene, J gene, and CDR3 amino acid sequence. To compute the percentage overlap between repertoires, the number of shared unique clonotypes was divided by the size of the smaller repertoire. RTK rarefaction, the Chao1 estimator, and Recon v2.1 estimates of unobserved clonotypes were used to assess repertoire richness. Generation probabilities for all TCRbeta clonotypes obtained by the gDNA method from a handful of donors were computed using OLGA. Held by TCRdb, this immuneACCESS table contains in-frame sequences only and omits some clones. Under half of the omission traces to an unresolved V gene where checked; the cause of the rest is unknown. The D gene and trimming were derived from the DNA, and the V and J assignments and clone size from that table. This sample holds 2 million to 2.5 million clones; approximately 93% were observed only once. In total, the top ten clones hold about 0.39% of the sample.

Donors were healthy HIV-negative adults with no recently reported acute infections or vaccinations. All donors were Caucasian adults living in Nashville, Tennessee, USA. CD4+ T cells were enriched by magnetic negative selection; naive cells were then positively selected on CD45RA, and the negative fraction formed the memory subset. Blood was collected by leukapheresis, and PBMCs were isolated by Ficoll-Histopaque density gradient centrifugation and then cryopreserved in liquid nitrogen vapor phase. Purity and quantity of every magnetically sorted T cell population were checked by analytical flow cytometry. From each sorted fraction, genomic DNA was isolated and quantified by UV absorbance on a Nanodrop 2000c. The clonotype originates from a man aged 18 to 29 in good health. Some clones in this sample may be carry-over from other donors' samples. The material sequenced was naive CD4+ T cells from PBMCs. The sample's cell subset or site label is to be understood as: CD45RA+ positively selected.

The base sequence is TGCGCCAGCAGCTTCCGGGGTGGCGAGCAGTACTTC. Its coded protein is CASSFRGGEQYF. The sequence joins TRBV5-1 to TRBJ2-7; 5 matching bases give a weak D call of TRBD2. As encoded in the germline V gene, CDR1 is SGHRS while CDR2 is YFSETQ. Deletion took 2 bases off V and 6 bases off J, with a span of 9 bases between the germline ends. From the cysteine up to the phenylalanine, the CDR3 has a length of 12 residues. Only the CDR3 part of the read is kept: 36 bases, read in frame from the first base. Extended through the reference TRBV5-1 and TRBJ2-7 proteins, this CDR3 yields the full variable domain: KAGVTQTPRYLIKTRGQQVTLSCSPISGHRSVSWYQQTPGQGLQFLFEYFSETQRNKGNFPGRFSGRQFSNSRSEMNVSTLELGDSALYLCASSFRGGEQYFGPGTRLTVT.